This paragraph covers one TCR beta chain sequence. What it binds is unknown. The study recruited healthy Caucasian donors from Russia who were aged roughly 6 to 90. From germline, CDR1 is SNHLY and CDR2 FYNNEI. This CDR3 region has 16 residues. The data belong to a study of blood T cells in healthy people across ages. Study-level findings and limits: Fewer expanded clones and more diversity marked long-lived versus aged donors. Unsorted PBMCs prevented conclusive naive versus antigen-experienced comparison.

Through a sample-barcoded 5' primer and a J-beta primer mix, a second PCR was run for roughly 7 to 11 cycles. Every molecule of cDNA carried a tag from a template-switch adaptor with 12 random nucleotides. TCRdb analysed the 5' RACE reads with MiXCR anew, one entry per CDR3 protein. The table records approximately 360,000 distinct CDR3 sequences, 50% to 60% of them present only once. The specimen sequenced was blood. The receptor's source is a man in his 60s in good health. This chain joins TRBV2 and TRBJ2-7; weak D call: TRBD2 (5 bases). The J call is in doubt because the DNA end fits TRBJ2-5 better. The CDR3 coding sequence is TGTGCCAGCAGTGAAGTCGGGCTAGGAGGCGGAGAGACCCAGTACTTC. It codes for CASSEVGLGGGETQYF.